Listed below are T cell receptor beta chains from one sample, sequenced in a study of blood T cells in healthy people across ages. One entry per CDR3 protein results from TCRdb running MiXCR on the 5' RACE reads. The sample includes about 1,400,000 distinct CDR3 sequences, roughly 45% of them seen just once. The sequenced material came from blood. Receptors were obtained from a young woman in good health. Both conserved end residues are part of each CDR3. The order of the fields is V gene, J gene, clone size, D gene, CDR3 length, CDR3 protein, CDR3 DNA. D genes are given only for firm matches. Clone size is stated in some rows and not others, as once, few, many or a class when expanded.

>TRBV9|TRBJ2-7|NA|TRBD2|20
CASSARLAGGTKSSYNEQYF
TGTGCCAGCAGCGCCCGACTAGCGGGGGGTACTAAGAGCTCCTACAATGAGCAGTACTTC
>TRBV20-1|TRBJ1-5|NA|TRBD1|16
CSADGTGGGSNQPQHF
TGCAGTGCGGACGGGACAGGGGGCGGGAGCAATCAGCCCCAGCATTTT
>TRBV10-1|TRBJ2-1|few|NA|16
CASSGLDRAGGNEQFF
TGCGCCAGCAGTGGGCTCGACAGGGCGGGGGGCAATGAGCAGTTCTTC
>TRBV7-9|TRBJ2-3|NA|NA|11
CASISGDTQYF
TGTGCCAGCATTTCTGGCGATACGCAGTATTTT
>TRBV3-1|TRBJ1-2|NA|NA|16
CASSPYGTSTNYGYTF
TGTGCCAGCAGCCCGTACGGGACAAGCACTAACTATGGCTACACCTTC
>TRBV27|TRBJ1-2|few|NA|15
CASSLGRGDRYGYTF
TGTGCCAGCAGTTTGGGGCGGGGGGACCGCTATGGCTACACCTTC
>TRBV7-9|TRBJ2-7|NA|NA|14
CASSFAGDSYEQYF
TGTGCCAGCAGCTTTGCGGGCGATTCCTACGAGCAGTACTTC
>TRBV20-1|TRBJ1-4|NA|TRBD1|13
CSARSGGDAKLFF
TGCAGTGCTAGGTCAGGGGGCGATGCGAAACTGTTTTTT
>TRBV3-1|TRBJ1-1|NA|TRBD1|16
CASSQDFGQGITEAFF
TGTGCCAGCAGCCAAGATTTTGGACAGGGAATTACTGAAGCTTTCTTT
>TRBV5-6|TRBJ2-1|NA|NA|13
CASRSTGGGEQFF
TGTGCCAGCAGATCTACAGGTGGAGGTGAGCAGTTCTTC
>TRBV20-1|TRBJ2-7|many|NA|12
CSARSQGYEQYF
TGCAGTGCTAGATCCCAGGGCTACGAGCAGTACTTC
>TRBV12-3/TRBV12-4|TRBJ1-6|once|TRBD1|15
CVSTLLGTGGSPLHF
TGTGTCAGCACTCTTTTGGGGACAGGGGGCTCACCCCTCCACTTT
>TRBV20-1|TRBJ1-2|once|TRBD1|13
CSARAQTGHGYTF
TGCAGTGCTAGAGCCCAGACAGGGCATGGCTACACCTTC
>TRBV20-1|TRBJ2-7|NA|NA|12
CSASDGSGEQYF
TGCAGTGCTAGCGATGGGAGCGGCGAGCAGTACTTC
>TRBV12-5|TRBJ2-1|NA|NA|14
CASGTDRMVETQFF
TGTGCTAGTGGAACCGACAGGATGGTGGAGACCCAGTTCTTC
>TRBV3-1|TRBJ2-3|NA|TRBD2|17
CASSQEANSGDLSTQYF
TGTGCCAGCAGCCAAGAGGCGAATAGCGGGGACCTCTCGACGCAGTATTTT
>TRBV3-1|TRBJ2-6|NA|NA|17
CASSQRTRDSGANVLTF
TGTGCCAGCAGCCAAAGGACCCGGGACTCTGGGGCCAACGTCCTGACTTTC
>TRBV6-1|TRBJ2-2|NA|TRBD1|14
CASSEARTGGELFF
TGTGCCAGCAGTGAAGCCCGGACAGGCGGGGAGCTGTTTTTT
>TRBV27|TRBJ1-2|few|TRBD1|11
CASGTGLGYTF
TGTGCCAGCGGGACAGGGCTTGGCTACACCTTC
>TRBV6-1|TRBJ1-1|NA|NA|13
CASSEKGGPEAFF
TGTGCCAGCAGTGAAAAAGGCGGGCCTGAAGCTTTCTTT
>TRBV13|TRBJ1-1|NA|NA|12
CASSLEPGTAFF
TGTGCCAGCAGCTTAGAGCCAGGGACGGCTTTCTTT
>TRBV10-3|TRBJ1-5|NA|NA|12
CAIRDGDQPQHF
TGTGCCATTCGGGACGGTGATCAGCCCCAGCATTTT
>TRBV20-1|TRBJ2-7|NA|TRBD1|13
CSARAGTDYEQYF
TGCAGTGCTAGGGCCGGGACAGACTACGAGCAGTACTTC
>TRBV20-1|TRBJ2-3|NA|NA|11
CSAISSDTQYF
TGCAGTGCTATTTCTTCAGATACGCAGTATTTT
>TRBV10-3|TRBJ1-6|NA|TRBD1|16
CAIRGQASSYNSPLHF
TGTGCCATCAGAGGACAGGCGAGCTCCTATAATTCACCCCTCCACTTT
>TRBV10-1|TRBJ1-5|few|TRBD1|13
CASSATGDQPQHF
TGCGCCAGCAGTGCGACAGGGGATCAGCCCCAGCATTTT
>TRBV5-1|TRBJ2-5|few|NA|15
CASSSGPSVRETQYF
TGCGCCAGCAGCTCCGGGCCGTCGGTAAGGGAGACCCAGTACTTC
>TRBV6-5|TRBJ1-4|NA|NA|15
CASSDPGRSNEKLFF
TGTGCCAGCAGTGATCCGGGACGGAGTAATGAAAAACTGTTTTTT
>TRBV7-9|TRBJ1-5|NA|NA|14
CASSLGGEVQPQHF
TGTGCCAGCAGCTTGGGTGGGGAGGTTCAGCCCCAGCATTTT
>TRBV29-1|TRBJ2-3|NA|NA|12
CSVEEQATTQYF
TGCAGCGTTGAAGAACAGGCCACCACGCAGTATTTT
>TRBV5-1|TRBJ2-1|NA|TRBD2|16
CASSLTSSGSFNEQFF
TGCGCCAGCAGCTTGACGTCTAGCGGGAGTTTTAATGAGCAGTTCTTC
>TRBV12-3/TRBV12-4|TRBJ2-1|NA|TRBD2|14
CASSFGTSRGEQFF
TGTGCCAGCAGTTTCGGGACTAGCAGGGGTGAGCAGTTCTTC
>TRBV24-1|TRBJ2-7|few|NA|13
CATSEINSYEQYF
TGTGCCACTAGTGAGATAAACTCCTACGAGCAGTACTTC
>TRBV7-9|TRBJ2-3|NA|NA|14
CASSHTATTDTQYF
TGTGCCAGCAGCCACACTGCGACCACAGATACGCAGTATTTT
>TRBV6-5|TRBJ1-1|NA|NA|12
CASTADTREAFF
TGTGCCAGCACCGCAGACACCCGTGAAGCTTTCTTT
>TRBV5-1|TRBJ1-4|once|NA|14
CASSVGLSNEKLFF
TGCGCCAGCAGTGTGGGACTGAGCAATGAAAAACTGTTTTTT
>TRBV6-1|TRBJ2-3|NA|NA|17
CASSEATRCSSTDTQYF
TGTGCCAGCAGTGAAGCAACCCGGTGCTCTAGCACAGATACGCAGTATTTT
>TRBV6-1|TRBJ2-4|NA|NA|18
CASSEVPGRTLAKNIQYF
TGTGCCAGCAGTGAAGTACCAGGACGGACCCTAGCCAAAAACATTCAGTACTTC
>TRBV10-3|TRBJ2-3|NA|TRBD2|15
CAIFAGGPSADTQYF
TGTGCCATCTTTGCGGGAGGGCCCTCTGCAGATACGCAGTATTTT
>TRBV20-1|TRBJ2-5|NA|TRBD1|15
CSASEGTGARETQYF
TGCAGTGCTAGTGAGGGGACAGGGGCGAGAGAGACCCAGTACTTC
>TRBV7-3|TRBJ2-3|NA|TRBD2|16
CASSLMQRGAGDTQYF
TGTGCCAGCAGCTTAATGCAGCGGGGGGCAGGAGATACGCAGTATTTT
>TRBV5-1|TRBJ2-7|NA|NA|15
CASSPTPGGSYEQYF
TGCGCCAGCAGCCCGACGCCGGGCGGATCCTACGAGCAGTACTTC
>TRBV3-1|TRBJ1-2|NA|TRBD1|14
CASSQSSGGPGYTF
TGTGCCAGCAGCCAGAGCTCAGGGGGGCCTGGCTACACCTTC
>TRBV12-3/TRBV12-4|TRBJ2-6|NA|NA|15
CASNLRGSGANVLTF
TGTGCCAGCAACCTTAGGGGCTCTGGGGCCAACGTCCTGACTTTC
>TRBV3-1|TRBJ1-5|NA|TRBD1|16
CASSHGQGYRGQPQHF
TGTGCCAGCAGCCACGGACAGGGGTATCGGGGGCAGCCCCAGCATTTT
>TRBV27|TRBJ1-2|NA|TRBD1|16
CASSLVGTGKHHGYTF
TGTGCCAGCAGTTTAGTAGGGACAGGGAAGCACCATGGCTACACCTTC
>TRBV16|TRBJ1-2|NA|NA|17
CASSQSTVFEGEDGYTF
TGTGCCAGCAGCCAATCGACAGTATTTGAGGGGGAGGACGGCTACACCTTC
>TRBV5-1|TRBJ2-3|NA|TRBD1|14
CASSADRETDTQYF
TGCGCCAGCAGCGCCGACAGGGAAACAGATACGCAGTATTTT
>TRBV29-1|TRBJ1-2|many|NA|15
CSVEDRGAEDYGYTF
TGCAGCGTTGAAGATCGGGGGGCCGAAGACTATGGCTACACCTTC
>TRBV20-1|TRBJ2-3|NA|TRBD1|16
CSASGGAGGGTDTQYF
TGCAGTGCTAGCGGAGGGGCAGGGGGCGGCACAGATACGCAGTATTTT
>TRBV7-9|TRBJ1-1|NA|NA|14
CASTPSGVATEAFF
TGTGCCAGCACCCCCTCGGGGGTTGCCACTGAAGCTTTCTTT
>TRBV5-4|TRBJ2-4|many|NA|13
CASSLQAKNIQYF
TGTGCCAGCAGCTTGCAAGCCAAAAACATTCAGTACTTC